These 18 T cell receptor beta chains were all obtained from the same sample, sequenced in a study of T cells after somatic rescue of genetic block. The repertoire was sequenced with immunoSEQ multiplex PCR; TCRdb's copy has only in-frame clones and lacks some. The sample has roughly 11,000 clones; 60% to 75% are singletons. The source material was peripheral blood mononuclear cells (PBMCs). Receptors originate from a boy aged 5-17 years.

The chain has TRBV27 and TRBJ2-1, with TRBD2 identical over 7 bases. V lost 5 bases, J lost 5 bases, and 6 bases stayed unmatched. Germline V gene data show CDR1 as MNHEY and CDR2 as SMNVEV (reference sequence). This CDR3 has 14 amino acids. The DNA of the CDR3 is TGTGCCAGCAGTGTGCGGACTAGTCACAATGAGCAGTTCTTC. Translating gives CASSVRTSHNEQFF.

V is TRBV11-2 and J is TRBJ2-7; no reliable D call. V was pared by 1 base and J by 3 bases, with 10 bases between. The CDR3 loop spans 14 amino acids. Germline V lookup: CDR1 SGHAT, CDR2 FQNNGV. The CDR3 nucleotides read TGTGCCAGCAGCTTAGTTACGGACGGCTACGAGCAGTACTTC. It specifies CASSLVTDGYEQYF.

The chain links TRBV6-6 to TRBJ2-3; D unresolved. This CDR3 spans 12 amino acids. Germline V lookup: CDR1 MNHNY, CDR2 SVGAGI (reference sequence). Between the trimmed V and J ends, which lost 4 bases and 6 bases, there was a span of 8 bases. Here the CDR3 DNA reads TGTGCCAGCAGTTCTACTTCTGATACGCAGTATTTT. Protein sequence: CASSSTSDTQYF.

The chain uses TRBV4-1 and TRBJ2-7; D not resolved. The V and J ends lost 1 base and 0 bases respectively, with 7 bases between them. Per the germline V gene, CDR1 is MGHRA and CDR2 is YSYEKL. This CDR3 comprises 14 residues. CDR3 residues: CASSQVGLSYEQYF. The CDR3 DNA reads TGCGCCAGCAGCCAAGTTGGCCTCTCCTACGAGCAGTACTTC.

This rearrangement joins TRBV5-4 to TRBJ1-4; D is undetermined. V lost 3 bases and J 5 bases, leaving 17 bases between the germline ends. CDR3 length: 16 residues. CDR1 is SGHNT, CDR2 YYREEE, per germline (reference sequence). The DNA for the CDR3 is TGTGCCAGCAGCTCAGGACCCGGGCCTAGAAATGAAAAACTGTTTTTT. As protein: CASSSGPGPRNEKLFF.

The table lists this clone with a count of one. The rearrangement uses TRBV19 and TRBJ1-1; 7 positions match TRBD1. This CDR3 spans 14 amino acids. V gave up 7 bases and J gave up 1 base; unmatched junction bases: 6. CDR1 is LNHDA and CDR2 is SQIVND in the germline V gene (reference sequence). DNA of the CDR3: TGTGCCAGTATGAAGGGGGCAGCGAACACTGAAGCTTTCTTT. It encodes CASMKGAANTEAFF.

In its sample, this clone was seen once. The CDR3 protein is CASSPLDRAYNEQFF. The DNA of the CDR3 is TGTGCCAGCAGCCCATTGGACAGGGCCTACAATGAGCAGTTCTTC. The genes are TRBV7-9 and TRBJ2-1; 8 nucleotides match TRBD1. Per germline, CDR1 SEHNR and CDR2 FQNEAQ (reference sequence). V trimming: 5 bases; J trimming: 2 bases; junction bases outside the gene matches: 5. CDR3 length: 15 residues.

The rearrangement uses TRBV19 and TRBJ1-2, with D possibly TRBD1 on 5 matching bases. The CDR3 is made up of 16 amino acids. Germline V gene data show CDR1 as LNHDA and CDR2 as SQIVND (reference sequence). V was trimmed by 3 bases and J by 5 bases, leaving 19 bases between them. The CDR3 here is CASSIRGRGTLYGYTF. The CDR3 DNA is TGTGCCAGTAGTATCCGGGGCCGAGGTACCCTATATGGCTACACCTTC.

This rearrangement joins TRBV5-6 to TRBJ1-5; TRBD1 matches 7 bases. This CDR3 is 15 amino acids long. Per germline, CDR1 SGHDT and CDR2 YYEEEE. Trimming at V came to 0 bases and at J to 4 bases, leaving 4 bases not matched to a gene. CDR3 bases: TGTGCCAGCAGCTTGGGACAGGGTCCGAATCAGCCCCAGCATTTT. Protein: CASSLGQGPNQPQHF.

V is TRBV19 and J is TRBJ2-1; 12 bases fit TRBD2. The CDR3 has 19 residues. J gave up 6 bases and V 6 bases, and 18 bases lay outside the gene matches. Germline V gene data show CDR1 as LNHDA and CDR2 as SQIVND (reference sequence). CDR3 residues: CASSQTSGSGWARGNEQFF. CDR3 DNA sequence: TGTGCCAGTAGCCAGACTAGCGGGAGTGGGTGGGCAAGGGGCAATGAGCAGTTCTTC.

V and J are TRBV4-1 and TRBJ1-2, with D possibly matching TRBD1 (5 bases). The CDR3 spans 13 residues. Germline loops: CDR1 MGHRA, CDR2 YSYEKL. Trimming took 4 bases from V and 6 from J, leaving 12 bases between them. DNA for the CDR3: TGCGCCAGCAGCCCCTGGGGGGGGGATGGCTACACCTTC. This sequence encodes CASSPWGGDGYTF.

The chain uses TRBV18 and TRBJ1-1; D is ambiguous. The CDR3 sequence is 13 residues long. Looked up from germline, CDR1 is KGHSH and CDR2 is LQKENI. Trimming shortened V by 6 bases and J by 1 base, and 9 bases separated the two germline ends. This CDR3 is CASSLRRNTEAFF. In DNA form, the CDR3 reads TGTGCCAGCTCCCTAAGGAGGAACACTGAAGCTTTCTTT.

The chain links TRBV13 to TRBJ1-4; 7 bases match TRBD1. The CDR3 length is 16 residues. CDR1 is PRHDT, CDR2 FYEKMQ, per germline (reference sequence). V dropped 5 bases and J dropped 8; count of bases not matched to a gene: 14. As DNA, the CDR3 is TGTGCCAGCAGCCCCCACCATTCCCGGGACAGCGAAAAACTGTTTTTT. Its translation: CASSPHHSRDSEKLFF.

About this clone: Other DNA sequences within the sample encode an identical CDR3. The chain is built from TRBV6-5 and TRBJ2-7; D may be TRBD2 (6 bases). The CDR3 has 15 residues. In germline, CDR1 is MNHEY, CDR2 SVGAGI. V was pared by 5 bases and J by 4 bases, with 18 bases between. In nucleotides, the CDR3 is TGTGCCAGCAGTCCACTTAACGGGAGAGGTTACGAGCAGTACTTC. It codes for CASSPLNGRGYEQYF.

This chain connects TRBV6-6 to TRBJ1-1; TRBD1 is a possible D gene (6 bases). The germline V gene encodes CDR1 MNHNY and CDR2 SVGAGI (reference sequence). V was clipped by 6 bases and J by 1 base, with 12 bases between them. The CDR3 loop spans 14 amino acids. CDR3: CASSHQGRNTEAFF. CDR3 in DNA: TGTGCCAGCAGCCACCAGGGGCGGAACACTGAAGCTTTCTTT.

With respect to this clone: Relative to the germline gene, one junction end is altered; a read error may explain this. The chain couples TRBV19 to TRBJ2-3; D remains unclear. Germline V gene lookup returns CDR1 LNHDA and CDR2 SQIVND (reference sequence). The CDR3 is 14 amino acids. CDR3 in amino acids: CVSSILTLLGTQYF. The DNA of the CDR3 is TGTGTCAGTAGTATCCTTACTCTGTTGGGGACGCAGTATTTT.

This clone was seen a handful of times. CDR3 DNA sequence: TGTGCCATCAGTGACCGTACAGGGAACACTGAAGCTTTCTTT. Its translation is CAISDRTGNTEAFF. The rearrangement links TRBV10-3 to TRBJ1-1, with TRBD1 as a possible D gene (5 bases). Trimming stripped 3 bases from V and 1 base from J, with 9 bases between. The germline V gene has CDR1 ENHRY and CDR2 SYGVKD. This CDR3 spans 14 amino acids.

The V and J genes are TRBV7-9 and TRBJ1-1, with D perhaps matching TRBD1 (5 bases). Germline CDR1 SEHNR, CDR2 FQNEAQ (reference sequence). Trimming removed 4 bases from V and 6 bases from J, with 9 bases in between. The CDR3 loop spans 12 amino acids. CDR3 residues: CASSSGLAEAFF. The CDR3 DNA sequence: TGTGCCAGCAGCTCGGGACTCGCTGAAGCTTTCTTT. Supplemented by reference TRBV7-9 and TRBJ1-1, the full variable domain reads DTGVSQNPRHKITKRGQNVTFRCDPISEHNRLYWYRQTLGQGPEFLTYFQNEAQLEKSRLLSDRFSAERPKGSFSTLEIQRTEQGDSAMYLCASSSGLAEAFFGQGTRLTVV.